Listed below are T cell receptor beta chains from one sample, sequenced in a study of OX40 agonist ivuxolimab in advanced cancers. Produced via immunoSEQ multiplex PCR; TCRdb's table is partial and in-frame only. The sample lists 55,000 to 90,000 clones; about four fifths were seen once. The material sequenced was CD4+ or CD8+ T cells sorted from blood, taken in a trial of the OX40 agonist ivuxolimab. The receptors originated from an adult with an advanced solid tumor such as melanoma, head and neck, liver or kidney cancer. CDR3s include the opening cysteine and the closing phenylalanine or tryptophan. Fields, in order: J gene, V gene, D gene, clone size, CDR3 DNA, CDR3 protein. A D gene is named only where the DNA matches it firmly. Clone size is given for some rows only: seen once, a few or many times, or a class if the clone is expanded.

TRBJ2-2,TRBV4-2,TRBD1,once,TGTGCCAGCAGCCAAGATAGGGACAGGGGTGACACCGGGGAGCTGTTTTTT,CASSQDRDRGDTGELFF
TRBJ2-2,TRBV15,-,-,TGTGCCACCAGCGCCGAGGGGGGGAACACCGGGGAGCTGTTTTTT,CATSAEGGNTGELFF
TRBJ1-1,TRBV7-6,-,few,TGTGCCAGCAGCCGTGTGGACAGTGAAGCTTTCTTT,CASSRVDSEAFF
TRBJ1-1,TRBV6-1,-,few,TGTGCCAGCACCCTCTCCGTTAACACTGAAGCTTTCTTT,CASTLSVNTEAFF
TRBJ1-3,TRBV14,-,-,TGTGCCAGCAGCCCGCAGACCTCTTTATACTCTGGAAACACCATATATTTT,CASSPQTSLYSGNTIYF
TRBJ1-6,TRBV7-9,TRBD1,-,TGTGCCAGCAGCGATGCCACAGGGGTTGCACCCCTCCACTTT,CASSDATGVAPLHF
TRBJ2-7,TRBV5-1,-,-,TGCGCCAGCAGCTCCCAAGTTGGGGGCGAGCAGTACTTC,CASSSQVGGEQYF
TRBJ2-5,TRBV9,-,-,TGTGCCAGCAGCTTAAGACAGAACCAAGAGACCCAGTACTTC,CASSLRQNQETQYF
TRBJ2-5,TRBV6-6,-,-,TGTGCCAGCAGCCGAACGACAGAGTACCAAGAGACCCAGTACTTC,CASSRTTEYQETQYF
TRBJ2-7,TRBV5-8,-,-,TGTGCCAGCAGCTTGTGGGCGACAGGTTCCTACGAGCAGTACTTC,CASSLWATGSYEQYF
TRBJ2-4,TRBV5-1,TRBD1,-,TGCGCCAGCAGCTTACGCCGGGACAGCATAGCCAAAAACATTCAGTACTTC,CASSLRRDSIAKNIQYF
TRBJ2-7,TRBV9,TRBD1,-,TGTGCCAGCAGCGTAGCCGACAGGGGTTCCTACGAGCAGTACTTC,CASSVADRGSYEQYF
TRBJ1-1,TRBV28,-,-,TGTGCCAGCAGTTTATTTCCCTTGGCAAACACTGAAGCTTTCTTT,CASSLFPLANTEAFF
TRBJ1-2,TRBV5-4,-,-,TGTGCCAGCAGCTCGGACAGCTATGGCTACACCTTC,CASSSDSYGYTF
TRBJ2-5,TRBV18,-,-,TGTGCCAGCTCACGGGAAGCCGCTCCTGTCGAGACCCAGTACTTC,CASSREAAPVETQYF
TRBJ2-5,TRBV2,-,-,TGTGCCAGCAGCCGGTCCGGGTCTACCTACTTC,CASSRSGSTYF
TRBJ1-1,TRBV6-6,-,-,TGTGCCAGCAGTTACCCCAATTATGGCCACACTGAAGCTTTCTTT,CASSYPNYGHTEAFF
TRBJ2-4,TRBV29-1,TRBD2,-,TGCAGCGTTCTAGCGGGGGGCCGTGGCATTCAGTACTTC,CSVLAGGRGIQYF
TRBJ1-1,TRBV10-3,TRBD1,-,TGTGCCATCAAAGGACAGGACACTGAAGCTTTCTTT,CAIKGQDTEAFF
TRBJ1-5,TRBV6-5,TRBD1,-,TGTGCCAGCAGCTGGACAGGGGGCTTCAATCAGCCCCAGCATTTT,CASSWTGGFNQPQHF
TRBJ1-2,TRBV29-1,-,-,TGCAGCGTCAGGCACCACTCTAACTATGGCTACACCTTC,CSVRHHSNYGYTF
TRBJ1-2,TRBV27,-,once,TGTGCCAGCAGTCTCACCCCGGAGTGGGGGCACTATGGCTACACCTTC,CASSLTPEWGHYGYTF
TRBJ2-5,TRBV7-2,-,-,TGTGCCAGCAGCTTAGAGGGGGGGTACCAAGAGACCCAGTACTTC,CASSLEGGYQETQYF
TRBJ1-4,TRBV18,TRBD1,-,TGTGCCAGCTCACGGGACAGGCCTGCAACTAATGAAAAACTGTTTTTT,CASSRDRPATNEKLFF
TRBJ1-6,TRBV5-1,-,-,TGCGCCAGCAGCTTAGGGGAAAAAAATTCACCCCTCCACTTT,CASSLGEKNSPLHF
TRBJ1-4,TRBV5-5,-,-,TGTGCCAGCGCTGAGGGGCTCAGTGAAAAACTGTTTTTT,CASAEGLSEKLFF
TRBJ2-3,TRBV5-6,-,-,TGTGCCAGCAGATTGGGGCCCGGGGGGCCCGATCATACGCAGTATTTT,CASRLGPGGPDHTQYF
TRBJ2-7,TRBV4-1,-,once,TGCGCCAGCAGCCCCTGGAGGGCTGAAGAGCAGTACTTC,CASSPWRAEEQYF
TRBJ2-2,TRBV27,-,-,TGTGCCAGCAGTTTATTTGGGGGAAACACCGGGGAGCTGTTTTTT,CASSLFGGNTGELFF
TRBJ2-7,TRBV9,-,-,TGTGCCAGCAGCGTGGGACTGCCCTCTAGCTCCTACGAGCAGTACTTC,CASSVGLPSSSYEQYF
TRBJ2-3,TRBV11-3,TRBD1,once,TGTGCCAGCAGCTCTCCTGGACAGGGGACTGGTACAGATACGCAGTATTTT,CASSSPGQGTGTDTQYF